Presented here are 19 T cell receptor beta chains from one specimen sequenced in a study of vaccination effects on CD4 cells after COVID-19. The method was immunoSEQ multiplex PCR; TCRdb's version includes in-frame clones alone and lacks a portion of them. The sample has about 15,000 clones; over 70% are singletons. Sequencing followed a ViraFEST assay step that expanded antigen-specific CD4+ T cells with viral peptide pools. Subsequent to approximately 11 days of culture, CD4+ T cells were isolated. By PCR, the person was confirmed to have had SARS-CoV-2 infection between March and December 2020. Each participant was administered two doses of either the BNT162b2 or the mRNA-1273 vaccine. Their target antigens are unknown. The material sequenced was CD4+ T cells from PBMCs cultured with HCoV-NL63 spike peptides, taken after COVID-19 vaccination. The receptors derive from a human donor who had a prior SARS-CoV-2 infection.

This clone was picked up one time. The chain has TRBV4-2 and TRBJ1-5; no clear D gene. The germline gives CDR1 LGHNA, CDR2 YNFKEQ. V was clipped by 1 base and J by 0 bases, with 10 bases between them. The CDR3 extends over 16 amino acids. The CDR3 spells CASSQVPEDSNQPQHF. CDR3 DNA sequence: TGTGCCAGCAGCCAAGTCCCTGAGGATAGCAATCAGCCCCAGCATTTT.

Only a few counts were recorded for this clone. This CDR3 reads CASSPGTSTYNEQFF. The CDR3 region has the DNA TGTGCCAGCAGCCCCGGGACTTCTACCTACAATGAGCAGTTCTTC. The chain uses TRBV7-9 and TRBJ2-1; TRBD2 might be the D (6 bases). Germline assignment: CDR1 SEHNR and CDR2 FQNEAQ (reference sequence). The CDR3 covers 15 residues. V gave up 5 bases and J gave up 2 bases, with 13 bases separating them.

The gene calls are TRBV11-3 and TRBJ2-1; weak D call: TRBD2 (6 bases). This CDR3 is built from 17 residues. Trimming took off 3 bases at V and 0 bases at J, with 15 bases between the two ends. Germline lookup yields CDR1 SGHNT and CDR2 YENEEA. The chain's CDR3 is CASSFRLGRDSYNEQFF. The CDR3 DNA reads TGTGCCAGCAGCTTCCGACTGGGGCGGGACTCCTACAATGAGCAGTTCTTC.

V usage is TRBV19 and J usage is TRBJ1-5; D unresolved. V was pared by 6 bases and J by 3 bases, with 12 bases between. This CDR3 contains 14 residues. Germline V gene sequence: CDR1 LNHDA, CDR2 SQIVND (reference sequence). CDR3 amino acids: CASRSGSYNQPQHF. CDR3 DNA sequence: TGTGCCAGTAGGTCCGGGTCGTACAATCAGCCCCAGCATTTT.

The genes are TRBV21-1 and TRBJ1-1. TRBV21-1 is tagged as a pseudogene. This CDR3 contains 12 residues. The CDR3 DNA is TGTGCCAGCAGCCTAAGGAACACTGAAGCTTTCTTT. Encoded protein: CASSLRNTEAFF.

The V call is TRBV3-1 (or the pseudogene TRBV3-2), the J call TRBJ2-7; 11 bases line up with TRBD2. The V and J ends lost 4 bases and 7 bases, in that order; junction bases with no gene match: 12. This CDR3 has 16 residues. From germline, CDR1 is LGHDT and CDR2 YNNKEL (reference sequence). In DNA, the CDR3 is TGTGCCAGCAGCCCTCTACTAGCGGGGGCGGCGGGGGAGCAGTACTTC. It specifies CASSPLLAGAAGEQYF.

In its sample, this clone was seen once. The chain employs TRBV12-5 and TRBJ2-1, with TRBD2 identical over 12 bases. Per the germline V gene, CDR1 is LGHNT and CDR2 is FRNRAP. The CDR3 runs to 17 residues. The V segment lost 6 bases and the J segment 2 bases; nucleotides outside the gene matches: 8. CDR3: CASGSDTSGRTYNEQFF. The DNA of the CDR3 is TGTGCTAGTGGCAGCGATACTAGCGGGAGGACCTACAATGAGCAGTTCTTC.

This clone has only a few counts. The J gene is TRBJ2-7, the V gene TRBV11-1, with a weak D call TRBD2 (6 bases). CDR3 length: 14 amino acids. Per the germline V gene, CDR1 is SGHAT and CDR2 is FQDESV (reference sequence). The V gene lost 4 bases and the J gene lost 3 bases, with 13 bases spanning the gap. The CDR3 sequence is CASSYSGQGYEQYF. The CDR3, as DNA: TGTGCCAGCAGCTATAGCGGTCAGGGCTACGAGCAGTACTTC.

The chain uses TRBV18 and TRBJ1-1; D is unclear. V lost 1 base, J lost 0 bases, and 6 bases lay in between. Germline assignment: CDR1 KGHSH and CDR2 LQKENI. The CDR3 totals 14 residues. Here the CDR3 reads CASSPLQLNTEAFF. CDR3 sequence (DNA): TGTGCCAGCTCACCACTGCAATTGAACACTGAAGCTTTCTTT.

The chain is built from TRBV11-2 and TRBJ2-5, with 8 bases that match TRBD1. The germline CDR1 and CDR2 sequences are SGHAT and FQNNGV. The J segment lost 3 bases and the V segment lost 4 bases, leaving 4 bases of the junction unmatched. The CDR3 spans 14 residues. In DNA, the CDR3 is TGTGCCAGCAGCTCTAACAGGGGGAAAGAGACCCAGTACTTC. Translating it yields CASSSNRGKETQYF.

The table lists this clone with a few counts. The rearrangement links TRBV2 to TRBJ2-5; 10 bases align to TRBD2. The ends lost 1 base at V and 6 bases at J; junction bases unmatched: 5. CDR3 length: 15 amino acids. Looked up from germline, CDR1 is SNHLY and CDR2 is FYNNEI. The CDR3 nucleotides are TGTGCCAGCAGTGAAGGGCTAGCGGGAGCTCAGACCCAGTACTTC. This encodes CASSEGLAGAQTQYF.

The gene calls are TRBV5-4 and TRBJ1-5, with D perhaps TRBD1 (5 bases). In germline, CDR1 is SGHNT, CDR2 YYREEE (reference sequence). CDR3 length equals 13 residues. The V and J ends lost 0 bases and 4 bases respectively, with 5 bases between them. The CDR3 protein is CASSLGQNQPQHF. The DNA for the CDR3 is TGTGCCAGCAGCTTGGGACAGAATCAGCCCCAGCATTTT.

The chain joins TRBV2 to TRBJ1-4; D uncertain. Germline-derived CDR1 and CDR2 are SNHLY and FYNNEI. V was clipped by 4 bases and J by 0 bases, with 15 bases between them. This CDR3 is built from 17 residues. Here the CDR3 DNA reads TGTGCCAGCAGTGGGGCTGGTCGGGCAGCAACTAATGAAAAACTGTTTTTT. Its protein is CASSGAGRAATNEKLFF.

The chain couples TRBV2 to TRBJ1-5; tentative D call: TRBD1 (5 bases). Germline V gene data show CDR1 as SNHLY and CDR2 as FYNNEI. Trimming took 6 bases from V and 3 from J, leaving 12 bases between them. This CDR3 contains 14 residues. The CDR3 spells CASREGTDNQPQHF. The CDR3 coding sequence is TGTGCCAGCAGGGAGGGGACGGACAATCAGCCCCAGCATTTT.

This clone came up a few times. This chain joins TRBV7-9 and TRBJ1-2; D is unclear. The CDR3 runs 13 residues. The germline V gene has CDR1 SEHNR and CDR2 FQNEAQ (reference sequence). Trimming took off 5 bases at V and 13 bases at J, with 20 bases between the two ends. In DNA form, the CDR3 reads TGTGCCAGCAGCCCTAATGGGCGGGTGGGTGGCACCTTC. It encodes CASSPNGRVGGTF.

This clone was counted once. The CDR3 loop reads CASSSGLLNTGELFF. The CDR3 DNA is TGTGCCAGCAGCTCGGGACTCCTGAACACCGGGGAGCTGTTTTTT. The chain is built from TRBV6-5 and TRBJ2-2; D possibly corresponds to TRBD2 (6 bases). The CDR3 length is 15 residues. The germline V gene encodes CDR1 MNHEY and CDR2 SVGAGI. The V end lost 6 bases, the J end lost 1 base, and 12 bases lay between the germline ends.

This clone was found once. The chain is built from TRBV7-2 and TRBJ1-2, with 8 bases matching TRBD1. Trimming took 3 bases from V and 3 from J; bases not matched to a gene: 12. This CDR3 has 17 amino acids. Germline loops: CDR1 SGHTA, CDR2 FQGNSA. CDR3 amino acids: CASSFGQGRNGDYGYTF. The CDR3 DNA follows: TGTGCCAGCAGCTTTGGACAGGGTCGGAATGGAGACTATGGCTACACCTTC.

This chain links TRBV6-1 with TRBJ2-3, with 7 bases that match TRBD1. The CDR3 covers 14 residues. The V segment lost 7 bases and the J segment 5 bases; nucleotides outside the gene matches: 9. Germline lookup yields CDR1 MNHNS and CDR2 SASEGT. Here the CDR3 reads CASKLRGRGDTQYF. The CDR3, as DNA: TGTGCCAGCAAATTAAGGGGGCGCGGAGATACGCAGTATTTT.

This clone was counted a few times. The genes are TRBV2 and TRBJ2-5; tentative D call: TRBD1 (6 bases). The V gene's germline CDR1 is SNHLY and CDR2 FYNNEI. Trimming shortened V by 3 bases and J by 3 bases, and 8 bases separated the two germline ends. This CDR3 is 13 amino acids long. CDR3 loop: CASSENREETQYF. CDR3 in DNA: TGTGCCAGCAGTGAGAACAGGGAAGAGACCCAGTACTTC.